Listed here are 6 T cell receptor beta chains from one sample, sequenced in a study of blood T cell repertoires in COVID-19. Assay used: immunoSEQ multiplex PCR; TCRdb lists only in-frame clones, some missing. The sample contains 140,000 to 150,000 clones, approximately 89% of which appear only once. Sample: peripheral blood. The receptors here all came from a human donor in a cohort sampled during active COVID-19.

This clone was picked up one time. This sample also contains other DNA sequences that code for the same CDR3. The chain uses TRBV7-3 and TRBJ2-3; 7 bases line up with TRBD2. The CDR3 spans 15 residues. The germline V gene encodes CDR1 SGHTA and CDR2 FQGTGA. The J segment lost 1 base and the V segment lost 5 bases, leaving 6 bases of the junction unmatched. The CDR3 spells CASSLVGGGTDTQYF. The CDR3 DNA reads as TGTGCCAGCAGCCTCGTGGGAGGGGGCACAGATACGCAGTATTTT. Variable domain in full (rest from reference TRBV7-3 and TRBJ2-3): GAGVSQTPSNKVTEKGKYVELRCDPISGHTALYWYRQSLGQGPEFLIYFQGTGAADDSGLPNDRFFAVRPEGSVSTLKIQRTERGDSAVYLCASSLVGGGTDTQYFGPGTRLTVL.

CDR3 sequence reads: CASSQDAGAYTDTQYF. The CDR3 DNA is TGTGCCAGCAGCCAAGATGCGGGGGCCTACACAGATACGCAGTATTTT. The chain recombines TRBV4-2 with TRBJ2-3; a weak D match, TRBD2 (7 bases). The germline V gene encodes CDR1 LGHNA and CDR2 YNFKEQ. V shed 0 bases and J shed 2 bases, with 12 bases lying between them. CDR3 size: 16 residues.

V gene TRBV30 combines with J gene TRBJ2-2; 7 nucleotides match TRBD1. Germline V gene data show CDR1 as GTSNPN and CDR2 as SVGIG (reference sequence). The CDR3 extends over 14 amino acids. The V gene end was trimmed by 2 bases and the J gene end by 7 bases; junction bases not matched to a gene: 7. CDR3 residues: CAWSLPQGNGELFF. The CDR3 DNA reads TGTGCCTGGAGTCTCCCACAGGGGAACGGGGAGCTGTTTTTT.

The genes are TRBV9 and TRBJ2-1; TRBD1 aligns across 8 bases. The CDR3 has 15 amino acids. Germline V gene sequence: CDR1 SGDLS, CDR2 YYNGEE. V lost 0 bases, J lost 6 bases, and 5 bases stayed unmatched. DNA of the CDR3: TGTGCCAGCAGCGTAGGACAGGGGATCCCCAATGAGCAGTTCTTC. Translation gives CASSVGQGIPNEQFF.

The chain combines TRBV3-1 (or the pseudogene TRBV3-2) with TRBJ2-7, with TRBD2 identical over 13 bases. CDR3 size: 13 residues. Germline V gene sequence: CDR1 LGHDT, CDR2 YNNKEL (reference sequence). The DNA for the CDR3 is TGTGCCAGCAGCTTTGCAGGGACTAGCGGGGTTGCGGTC. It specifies CASSFAGTSGVAV.

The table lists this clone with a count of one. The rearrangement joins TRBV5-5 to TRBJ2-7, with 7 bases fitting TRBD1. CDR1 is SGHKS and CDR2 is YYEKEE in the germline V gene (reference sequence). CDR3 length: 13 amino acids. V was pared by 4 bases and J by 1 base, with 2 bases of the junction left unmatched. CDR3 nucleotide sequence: TGTGCCAGCAGCGGACAGGATTCCTACGAGCAGTACTTC. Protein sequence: CASSGQDSYEQYF. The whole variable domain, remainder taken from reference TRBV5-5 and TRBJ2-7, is DAGVTQSPTHLIKTRGQQVTLRCSPISGHKSVSWYQQVLGQGPQFIFQYYEKEERGRGNFPDRFSARQFPNYSSELNVNALLLGDSALYLCASSGQDSYEQYFGPGTRLTVT.